A single sample is the source of the 19 T cell receptor beta chains below, sequenced in a study of cytomegalovirus exposure and HLA in healthy donors. Both 60 Vbeta primers and 13 Jbeta primers went into the PCR. Profiled with immunoSEQ multiplex PCR; TCRdb holds only in-frame clones, not every one. Recorded for this sample: some 52,000 clones. Sequencing used PBMCs. These receptors all stem from a woman aged 60-75 years in good health and CMV-seropositive.

The CDR3 bases are TGTGCCAGCTCACCTCCGGGACAGGGGTACGAGCAGTACTTC. Translated: CASSPPGQGYEQYF. The rearrangement links TRBV18 to TRBJ2-7; TRBD1 agrees at 10 bases. Trimming cost V 3 bases and J 4 bases; bases outside gene matches: 3. The germline CDR1 and CDR2 sequences are KGHSH and LQKENI. The CDR3 is 14 amino acids.

CDR3 sequence: CASSRDKKETQYF. In DNA form, the CDR3 reads TGTGCCAGCAGTCGGGATAAGAAAGAGACCCAGTACTTC. The J gene is TRBJ2-5, the V gene TRBV2; possibly TRBD2 for D (5 bases). Looked up from germline, CDR1 is SNHLY and CDR2 is FYNNEI. The CDR3 has 13 amino acids. Trimming removed 5 bases from V and 3 bases from J, with 10 bases in between.

This chain connects TRBV9 to TRBJ1-5, with 9 bases fitting TRBD1. The CDR3 totals 15 residues. Germline values: CDR1 SGDLS, CDR2 YYNGEE. The ends lost 0 bases at V and 3 bases at J; junction bases unmatched: 1. The CDR3 DNA follows: TGTGCCAGCAGCGTAGGGACAGGGGTCAATCAGCCCCAGCATTTT. Translation gives CASSVGTGVNQPQHF.

The genes are TRBV7-9 and TRBJ2-7, with D perhaps TRBD1 (6 bases). CDR1 is SEHNR and CDR2 is FQNEAQ in the germline V gene (reference sequence). The CDR3 length is 16 residues. V lost 1 base and J 4 bases, leaving 17 bases between the germline ends. CDR3 protein: CASSLVETGSGYEQYF. CDR3 nucleotide sequence: TGTGCCAGCAGCTTAGTTGAAACAGGGAGTGGATACGAGCAGTACTTC.

V gene TRBV18 combines with J gene TRBJ1-6, with D tentatively TRBD1 (6 bases). Germline loops: CDR1 KGHSH, CDR2 LQKENI. CDR3 length: 16 residues. The V end lost 5 bases, the J end lost 7 bases, and 18 bases lay between the germline ends. The CDR3 spells CASSSTGISLNSPLHF. The CDR3 region has the DNA TGTGCCAGCTCATCTACAGGGATTAGTCTCAATTCACCCCTCCACTTT. Using reference TRBV18 and TRBJ1-6 for the parts outside the CDR3, the full variable domain is NAGVMQNPRHLVRRRGQEARLRCSPMKGHSHVYWYRQLPEEGLKFMVYLQKENIIDESGMPKERFSAEFPKEGPSILRIQQVVRGDSAAYFCASSSTGISLNSPLHFGNGTRLTVT.

About this clone itself: At one boundary the junction diverges from the germline segment, which might be a read error. This chain connects TRBV10-2 to TRBJ2-1; 11 bases are shared with TRBD2. CDR1 is WSHSY, CDR2 SAAADI, per germline. This CDR3 comprises 16 residues. CDR3 sequence (DNA): TGCGCCAGCAGTGAGGGGACTAGCGGCTCCGACAATGAGCAGTTCTTC. Translation gives CASSEGTSGSDNEQFF.

The CDR3 DNA sequence: TGTGCCAGCAGCCCCACAGGGGGCTTTTGGCAAGAGACCCAGTACTTC. Translating it yields CASSPTGGFWQETQYF. The chain couples TRBV7-9 to TRBJ2-5; 9 nucleotides line up with TRBD1. CDR1 is SEHNR, CDR2 FQNEAQ, per germline (reference sequence). V dropped 5 bases and J dropped 2; count of bases not matched to a gene: 9. The CDR3 totals 16 residues. Looking up the rest from reference TRBV7-9 and TRBJ2-5 gives the full variable domain: DTGVSQNPRHKITKRGQNVTFRCDPISEHNRLYWYRQTLGQGPEFLTYFQNEAQLEKSRLLSDRFSAERPKGSFSTLEIQRTEQGDSAMYLCASSPTGGFWQETQYFGPGTRLLVL.

The chain uses TRBV6-5 and TRBJ2-5, with D perhaps matching TRBD2 (5 bases). The end of the DNA is better explained by TRBJ2-7, so the J call may be wrong. Germline CDR1 MNHEY, CDR2 SVGAGI. This CDR3 has 14 residues. CDR3 bases: TGTGCCAGCAGTTACGACGGGGTCTCCTACGAGCAGTACTTC. As protein: CASSYDGVSYEQYF.

V usage is TRBV20-1 and J usage is TRBJ2-7; D is unclear. Matching the DNA end better, TRBJ2-5 makes the J call doubtful. From germline, CDR1 is DFQATT and CDR2 SNEGSKA (reference sequence). CDR3 size: 11 residues. CDR3 coding DNA: TGCAGTGCTATTAGTGCGGAGACCCAGTACTTC. This translates into CSAISAETQYF.

The genes are TRBV29-1 and TRBJ2-7, with 8 bases identical to TRBD1. V shed 6 bases, J shed 2 bases, and the junction held 6 bases outside the gene matches. The germline V gene encodes CDR1 SQVTM and CDR2 ANQGSEA. The CDR3 loop spans 13 amino acids. The CDR3: CSVLGQGPYEQYF. CDR3 sequence (DNA): TGCAGCGTCCTCGGACAGGGTCCCTACGAGCAGTACTTC.

The gene calls are TRBV7-9 and TRBJ2-2; maybe TRBD1 (5 bases). The germline V gene encodes CDR1 SEHNR and CDR2 FQNEAQ (reference sequence). CDR3 length: 15 residues. Trimming pared 4 bases from V and 5 bases from J, leaving 14 bases between. For the CDR3, the DNA is TGTGCCAGCAGCTCAGGATGGGGCACTACCGGGGAGCTGTTTTTT. This codes for CASSSGWGTTGELFF.

The chain employs TRBV7-2 and TRBJ2-7, with D hard to call. Germline assignment: CDR1 SGHTA and CDR2 FQGNSA. The CDR3 has 12 residues. Trimming shortened V by 1 base and J by 3 bases, and 4 bases separated the two germline ends. The DNA of the CDR3 is TGTGCCAGCAGCTTAGGCAGCTACGAGCAGTACTTC. It yields the protein CASSLGSYEQYF.

This chain joins TRBV28 and TRBJ2-2; TRBD2 matches 7 bases. The CDR3 runs to 13 residues. Unmatched junction bases numbered 4, after V lost 8 bases and J lost 4 bases. Germline V lookup: CDR1 MDHEN, CDR2 SYDVKM. CDR3 nucleotide sequence: TGTGCCAGCGTACTAGCGATCACCGGGGAGCTGTTTTTT. Translation gives CASVLAITGELFF.

The genes are TRBV28 and TRBJ1-5, with 9 positions matching TRBD1. In germline, CDR1 is MDHEN, CDR2 SYDVKM. The V segment lost 6 bases and the J segment 9 bases; nucleotides outside the gene matches: 9. CDR3 size: 14 residues. The CDR3 region is CASSPTGGWAPQHF. CDR3 coding DNA: TGTGCCAGCAGCCCGACAGGGGGGTGGGCGCCCCAGCATTTT.

The V call is TRBV9, the J call TRBJ2-7, with 9 bases aligning to TRBD2. Trimming took 0 bases from V and 5 from J; bases not matched to a gene: 3. Germline V gene sequence: CDR1 SGDLS, CDR2 YYNGEE. CDR3 length equals 14 residues. The CDR3, as DNA: TGTGCCAGCAGCGTAGAGGAGCGGGGGGACGAGCAGTACTTC. This gives the protein CASSVEERGDEQYF.

The chain links TRBV12-5 to TRBJ1-5, with a weak D call TRBD1 (5 bases). CDR3 length: 15 residues. Germline-derived CDR1 and CDR2 are LGHNT and FRNRAP. V was clipped by 2 bases and J by 0 bases, with 8 bases between them. CDR3 bases: TGTGCTAGTGGTTTGTCCAGGGATAGCAATCAGCCCCAGCATTTT. Translated: CASGLSRDSNQPQHF.

The chain is built from TRBV14 and TRBJ2-1; 8 nucleotides align to TRBD2. Germline CDR1 SGHDN, CDR2 FVKESK. The CDR3 length is 18 residues. V lost 4 bases to trimming and J lost 0 bases; unmatched junction nucleotides: 11. The CDR3 is CASSPGGGGPRSYNEQFF. As DNA, the CDR3 is TGTGCCAGCAGCCCCGGAGGCGGGGGGCCCCGCTCCTACAATGAGCAGTTCTTC.

This sequence joins TRBV29-1 and TRBJ2-5; maybe TRBD2 (7 bases). Between the trimmed V and J ends, which lost 4 bases and 5 bases, there was a span of 11 bases. There are 12 residues in the CDR3. Germline V gives CDR1 SQVTM, CDR2 ANQGSEA. The CDR3 coding sequence is TGCAGCGTTGCCGAGGGGGGGGAGACCCAGTACTTC. Translated: CSVAEGGETQYF.

The V and J genes are TRBV7-9 and TRBJ2-3; D is uncertain. CDR1 SEHNR and CDR2 FQNEAQ come from the germline V gene (reference sequence). The CDR3 has 14 amino acids. DNA of the CDR3: TGTGCGAGCGAACAGCAAACTAGCACAGATACGCAGTATTTT. Protein product: CASEQQTSTDTQYF. The full variable domain, completed using reference TRBV7-9 and TRBJ2-3, is DTGVSQNPRHKITKRGQNVTFRCDPISEHNRLYWYRQTLGQGPEFLTYFQNEAQLEKSRLLSDRFSAERPKGSFSTLEIQRTEQGDSAMYLCASEQQTSTDTQYFGPGTRLTVL.